This T cell receptor (beta chain) was sequenced during a study of blood T cells in healthy people across ages. CDR1 and CDR2 from the germline V gene are DFQATT and SNEGSKA (reference sequence). The CDR3 has 15 amino acids. Losses at the gene ends were 6 bases for V and 4 bases for J; bases not matched to a gene: 14. No fewer than 7 million PBMCs went into each sample. Using a J-beta primer mix together with a sample-barcoded 5' primer, a second PCR was run for about 6 to 12 cycles. Via MiXCR, TCRdb re-called the 5' RACE reads, giving one row per CDR3 protein. The data hold around 1,500,000 distinct CDR3 sequences, with 28% observed a single time. This clonotype was found many times.

The chain recombines TRBV20-1 with TRBJ2-5; TRBD1 matches at 7 bases. The origin of this receptor is a woman aged 25 to 45 in good health. Sequenced: blood. The CDR3 bases are TGCAGTGCGGGTCCGGGACAGCAAAGGCGAGAGACCCAGTACTTC. Translated, it gives CSAGPGQQRRETQYF.